This TCR beta chain was observed in a study of T cell repertoires in cytomegalovirus infection. Looking at the study overall: Public TCR beta signatures marked donors with CMV infection and the matching HLA. Whole-study results and caveats: Clonotype analysis showed dominance of the ex vivo response by HLA-C-restricted CMV-specific TCR beta clonotypes.

TCRdb processed the reads anew with MiXCR; each CDR3 protein has one entry. This sample has about 190,000 distinct CDR3 sequences, with roughly 27% found just once. CDR1 and CDR2 from the germline V gene are SGHTA and FQGNSA. The CDR3 is 14 amino acids. V shed 5 bases and J 5 bases; nucleotides not matched to a gene: 5. This clonotype was recorded at least ten times. Its antigen remains unknown. Sequencing was carried out using PBMCs. The chain employs TRBV7-2 and TRBJ1-5; 8 nucleotides align to TRBD1. This receptor was taken from a human donor in good health (CMV status not recorded). Some clones in this sample may be carry-over from other donors' samples. Written as DNA, the CDR3 is TGTGCCAGCAGCCGGGACAGGTCCGATCAGCCCCAGCATTTT. Protein: CASSRDRSDQPQHF.